This T cell receptor (beta chain) was captured by sequencing in a study of blood T cells in healthy people across ages. Study observations and caveats: The study could not conclusively compare naive and antigen-experienced cells, given its unsorted PBMCs.

In regard to this clonotype: Its antigen remains unidentified.

Alongside a J-beta primer mix, a sample-barcoded 5' primer served in a second PCR lasting about 7 to 11 cycles. TCRdb used MiXCR to reprocess the 5' RACE reads, holding one entry per CDR3 protein. In the table there are under 2,000,000 distinct CDR3 sequences, just under 50% of which are singletons. The sequenced material came from blood. The clonotype comes from a woman in her forties in good health.

The CDR3 coding sequence is TGTGCCAGCAGCCAAGCCGGGGAGGGCTGGACTGAAGCTTTCTTT. Its translation is CASSQAGEGWTEAFF. This rearrangement joins TRBV4-2 to TRBJ1-1; the D is unclear. CDR1 LGHNA and CDR2 YNFKEQ come from the germline V gene. CDR3 length equals 15 residues. V lost 1 base to trimming and J lost 5 bases, with 14 bases between them.